These T cell receptor beta chains were read from a single sample in a study of cytomegalovirus exposure and HLA in healthy donors. Using immunoSEQ multiplex PCR, the repertoire was profiled, and TCRdb retains in-frame clones only, with some absent. The sample has about 31,000 clones. The sequenced sample was PBMCs. These receptors were collected from a female donor in good health and CMV-seronegative. Both conserved end residues are part of each CDR3. Fields, in order: V gene, D gene, J gene, clone size, CDR3 protein, CDR3 DNA. The D gene is left open where the match is weak. A clone size is listed for some rows: how often the clone was seen (once, few, many), or a class if it is expanded.

TRBV4-1	.	TRBJ1-4	.	CASSQVRGRGEKLFF	TGCGCCAGCAGCCAAGTGAGGGGGAGGGGTGAAAAACTGTTTTTT
TRBV5-1	.	TRBJ1-2	.	CASSLVQGRDGYTF	TGCGCCAGCAGCTTGGTCCAAGGGAGGGATGGCTACACCTTC
TRBV6-1	TRBD1	TRBJ2-1	.	CASIRGQTYNEQFF	TGTGCCAGCATAAGGGGGCAGACCTACAATGAGCAGTTCTTC
TRBV5-5	.	TRBJ2-3	medium-sized	CASKETRKTTDTQYF	TGTGCCAGCAAGGAGACTAGGAAGACCACAGATACGCAGTATTTT
TRBV27	.	TRBJ2-7	.	CASSLSASGYEQYF	TGTGCCAGCAGTTTATCCGCCAGCGGATACGAGCAGTACTTC
TRBV28	TRBD1	TRBJ1-1	.	CASSPSGQGWGTEAFF	TGTGCCAGCAGTCCCTCGGGACAGGGCTGGGGGACTGAAGCTTTCTTT
TRBV20-1	.	TRBJ1-3	.	CSASSGNTIYF	TGCAGTGCTAGTAGTGGAAACACCATATATTTT
TRBV6-4	TRBD1	TRBJ1-2	.	CASSDSGDRDYGYTF	TGTGCCAGCAGTGACTCAGGGGACAGGGACTATGGCTACACCTTC
TRBV2	TRBD2	TRBJ2-3	.	CASSPASGSTDTQYF	TGTGCCAGCAGCCCAGCTAGCGGGAGCACAGATACGCAGTATTTT
TRBV12-5	TRBD1	TRBJ1-1	.	CASGPFKTGEGVNTEAFF	TGTGCTAGTGGTCCTTTTAAGACAGGGGAAGGTGTGAACACTGAAGCTTTCTTT
TRBV28	.	TRBJ2-2	.	CASSPQGYRELFF	TGTGCCAGCAGTCCCCAGGGTTACCGGGAGCTGTTTTTT
TRBV19	.	TRBJ2-3	.	CASSWQGRTDTQYF	TGTGCCAGTAGCTGGCAGGGAAGGACAGATACGCAGTATTTT
TRBV4-1	TRBD1	TRBJ1-1	.	CASSTTDRGNTEAFF	TGCGCCAGCAGCACCACCGACAGGGGAAACACTGAAGCTTTCTTT
TRBV12-5	TRBD2	TRBJ2-7	.	CASGLGGGSYEQYF	TGTGCTAGTGGTTTGGGGGGGGGAAGCTACGAGCAGTACTTC
TRBV11-2	.	TRBJ2-1	.	CASSLGGTVFNEQFF	TGTGCCAGCAGCCTCGGAGGGACAGTCTTCAATGAGCAGTTCTTC
TRBV7-3	.	TRBJ1-1	.	CASSLGGGGDTEAFF	TGTGCCAGCAGCTTAGGTGGAGGGGGGGACACTGAAGCTTTCTTT
TRBV6-5	TRBD1	TRBJ2-3	.	CASRGQGALLDTQYF	TGTGCCAGCAGGGGACAGGGGGCGCTTCTAGATACGCAGTATTTT
TRBV7-9	TRBD1	TRBJ1-1	.	CASSSRGQGGSEAFF	TGTGCCAGCAGCTCCCGAGGACAGGGAGGTTCTGAAGCTTTCTTT
TRBV5-4	TRBD2	TRBJ2-5	.	CASSPYSAGGRETQYF	TGTGCCAGCAGCCCTTATTCGGCGGGGGGGCGAGAGACCCAGTACTTC
TRBV7-8	TRBD1	TRBJ2-7	.	CASSSPRDRGAYEQYF	TGTGCCAGCAGCTCCCCCCGGGACAGGGGAGCCTACGAGCAGTACTTC